This TCR beta chain was recovered during a study of T-cell memory formation after mild COVID-19. Study findings and constraints: Contracting clones from day 15 to 85 showed balanced CD4/CD8; later expanders favored CD4+. For contracting clones, CD4+ ones sat mainly in CM and EM, CD8+ in EMRA. The study detected some responding clones in pre-infection memory, suggesting cross-reactive memory joined.

Constant-segment primers served in 5'RACE that generated TCR alpha and TCR beta cDNA libraries bearing sample barcodes and UMIs. MiXCR was run by TCRdb on the 5' RACE reads, yielding one entry per CDR3 protein. Found here are 300,000 to 350,000 distinct CDR3 sequences, roughly a fifth of them singletons; the top ten hold under 25%. To note about this clonotype: Its antigen is undetermined.

The CDR3 is 14 residues long. V was pared by 2 bases and J by 1 base, with 7 bases between. Germline CDR1 and CDR2: SGHDT and YYEEEE. The chain carries TRBV5-6 and TRBJ1-5; possibly TRBD1 for D (6 bases). The clonotype originates from a man aged 18 to 35 who had mild COVID-19 (a few samples of this study predate the infection). Cell type and time point are not known. Specimen: PBMCs or a T cell subset sorted from them (not recorded which). CDR3 protein: CASSFTGSNQPQHF. CDR3 bases: TGTGCCAGCAGCTTTACAGGGAGCAATCAGCCCCAGCATTTT.